This T cell receptor (beta chain) appears in the sequencing data of a study of blood T cells in healthy people across ages. With respect to this clonotype: The antigen is unknown.

Then a second PCR, running roughly 7 to 11 cycles, was carried out with a sample-barcoded 5' primer and a J-beta primer mix. Researchers report that a template-switch adaptor with 12 random nucleotides tagged each cDNA molecule. TCRdb called the 5' RACE reads again in MiXCR, with one record for every CDR3 protein. Of around 1,500,000 distinct CDR3 sequences in the sample, 42% were seen once. Broader study findings: PBMCs that were unsorted prevented a conclusive naive versus antigen-experienced comparison. Estimates drawn from one million T cells were deemed to understate diversity.

CDR3 size: 13 residues. CDR1 is MGHRA, CDR2 YSYEKL, per germline. V was shortened by 2 bases and J by 2 bases, with 5 bases between the two germline ends. The specimen was blood. The chain combines TRBV4-1 with TRBJ2-3; D ambiguous. The source is a woman younger than 35 in good health. The CDR3 DNA reads TGCGCCAGCAGCCAAACAGACACAGATACGCAGTATTTT. Encoded protein: CASSQTDTDTQYF.